These 10 T cell receptor beta chains were sequenced from one sample in a study of blood T cell repertoires in COVID-19. The method was immunoSEQ multiplex PCR; TCRdb's version includes in-frame clones alone and lacks a portion of them. The table shows around 180,000 clones, with 87% occurring only once. The sample comprised peripheral blood. Receptors were obtained from a man in his forties with active or convalescent COVID-19.

The count of this clone is one. The chain joins TRBV6-5 to TRBJ1-1; 8 bases agree with TRBD1. Germline V gives CDR1 MNHEY, CDR2 SVGAGI. V was clipped by 6 bases and J by 4 bases; unmatched bases: 10. This CDR3 has 15 amino acids. The chain's CDR3 is CASSFPGTGVTEAFF. CDR3 bases: TGTGCCAGCAGCTTCCCCGGGACAGGTGTCACTGAAGCTTTCTTT.

The V gene is TRBV27, the J gene TRBJ2-5, with D maybe TRBD2 (5 bases). The V and J ends lost 6 bases and 0 bases respectively, with 14 bases between them. CDR3 length equals 15 residues. Looked up from germline, CDR1 is MNHEY and CDR2 is SMNVEV (reference sequence). CDR3 sequence: CASSPNGVYQETQYF. CDR3 DNA sequence: TGTGCCAGCAGCCCTAACGGGGTTTACCAAGAGACCCAGTACTTC.

This sequence joins TRBV4-1 and TRBJ2-1; 11 positions match TRBD2. Germline V lookup: CDR1 MGHRA, CDR2 YSYEKL. V lost 5 bases and J lost 0; bases outside the gene matches: 3. CDR3 size: 16 residues. Written as DNA, the CDR3 is TGCGCCAGCAGCAAAACTAGCGGGAGCTCCTACAATGAGCAGTTCTTC. This encodes CASSKTSGSSYNEQFF.

The chain combines TRBV30 with TRBJ1-5, with a possible D match to TRBD1 (6 bases). V was cut by 3 bases and J by 4 bases, with 13 bases left in between. The CDR3 has 14 residues. CDR1 and CDR2 from the germline V gene are GTSNPN and SVGIG (reference sequence). The CDR3 region has the DNA TGTGCCTGGAGCGGGACACAAAATAATCAGCCCCAGCATTTT. The encoded protein is CAWSGTQNNQPQHF.

The chain has TRBV7-9 and TRBJ2-1; 12 nucleotides line up with TRBD2. CDR3 length equals 15 residues. V trimming: 5 bases; J trimming: 6 bases; junction bases outside the gene matches: 5. Germline V gives CDR1 SEHNR, CDR2 FQNEAQ (reference sequence). The CDR3 coding sequence is TGTGCCAGCAGCCTACTAGCGGGGGGCCTCAATGAGCAGTTCTTC. It is translated as CASSLLAGGLNEQFF.

The rearrangement joins TRBV28 to TRBJ1-1; D might be TRBD1 (5 bases). The CDR3 has 15 amino acids. Germline CDR1 reads MDHEN; CDR2 reads SYDVKM. Between the trimmed V and J ends, which lost 6 bases and 4 bases, there was a span of 18 bases. The CDR3 region has the DNA TGTGCCAGCAGGAGAGGTGGCAGGGAGGGCACTGAAGCTTTCTTT. It yields the protein CASRRGGREGTEAFF.

The chain joins TRBV27 to TRBJ2-1; D remains unclear. This CDR3 comprises 14 residues. Germline values: CDR1 MNHEY, CDR2 SMNVEV (reference sequence). V shed 2 bases and J shed 2 bases, with 7 bases lying between them. DNA for the CDR3: TGTGCCAGCAGTTTAGCGAAAGCCTACAATGAGCAGTTCTTC. Its translation is CASSLAKAYNEQFF.

The chain has TRBV19 and TRBJ2-5; the match to TRBD2 covers 8 bases. Germline V gene sequence: CDR1 LNHDA, CDR2 SQIVND (reference sequence). The V segment lost 5 bases and the J segment 7 bases; nucleotides outside the gene matches: 9. The CDR3 length is 14 residues. DNA of the CDR3: TGTGCCAGTAGTTTATCGACTAGCGATACGACCCAGTACTTC. As protein: CASSLSTSDTTQYF. The full variable domain, completed using reference TRBV19 and TRBJ2-5, is DGGITQSPKYLFRKEGQNVTLSCEQNLNHDAMYWYRQDPGQGLRLIYYSQIVNDFQKGDIAEGYSVSREKKESFPLTVTSAQKNPTAFYLCASSLSTSDTTQYFGPGTRLLVL.

The rearrangement links TRBV6-6 to TRBJ1-2; TRBD1 is a possible D gene (6 bases). Per the germline V gene, CDR1 is MNHNY and CDR2 is SVGAGI (reference sequence). V lost 6 bases, J lost 4 bases, and 15 bases lay in between. The CDR3 has 14 residues. CDR3 residues: CASRSTGLLYGYTF. The CDR3 DNA follows: TGTGCCAGCAGATCGACAGGACTCCTCTATGGCTACACCTTC.

The chain employs TRBV2 and TRBJ2-1; 9 bases match TRBD2. Germline loops: CDR1 SNHLY, CDR2 FYNNEI. The CDR3 loop spans 15 amino acids. With V trimmed by 5 bases and J by 6 bases, 8 bases remained unmatched. The CDR3 region has the DNA TGTGCCAGCAGTCTGCGGGGGGGCCTCCTCAATGAGCAGTTCTTC. Encoded protein: CASSLRGGLLNEQFF.